This entry features one TCR beta chain sequence. Its target is unknown. The germline and genes are mouse ones. The read terminates 1 residue before the CDR3 end, so the remaining end is supplied by the germline J gene. The data are from a study of tissue T cells after allogeneic stem cell transplantation. General observations from the study: Blood and spleen captured only part of the tissue TCR repertoire. Few T cell clones were shared across patients, but motif clusters showed tissue-specific shared signatures. Which tissue TCRs were alloreactive or antigen-specific was not determined. Some clones might be persisting host cells.

Produced via immunoSEQ multiplex PCR; TCRdb's table is partial and in-frame only. The table has about 3,700 clones, roughly 45% seen once. The CDR3 spans 13 residues. The germline V gene encodes CDR1 SGHND and CDR2 FRSKSL. The ends lost 5 bases at V and 4 bases at J; junction bases unmatched: 3. The time point is: mouse harvest day 7 after allogeneic transplant. Tail vein injection delivered 10^7 T-cell-depleted bone marrow cells and 10^6 splenic CD5+ T cells. Tissues came from B6→BALB/c major-mismatch GVHD mice at day 7 or 14. The sequence derives from a female BALB/c mouse given C57BL/6 T cells with graft-versus-host disease after an allogeneic hematopoietic cell transplant. The rearrangement joins TRBV15 to TRBJ2-4; 7 bases fit TRBD1. The sample consisted of lymph node tissue. The CDR3 bases that were read are TGTGCCAGCAGTCCCGGGACAGAAAACACCTTGTAC. Translated: CASSPGTENTLY. The full CDR3 reads CASSPGTENTLYF.